This T cell receptor (beta chain) was observed in a study of somatic mutations in cytotoxic T cells in rheumatoid arthritis. For this clone: The antigen remains unidentified.

The CDR3 has 13 amino acids. In germline, CDR1 is MNHNS, CDR2 SASEGT. Trimming took 6 bases from V and 3 from J, leaving 11 bases between them. General study points: For rheumatoid arthritis patients, the slight TRBV07 underrepresentation lacked multiple-comparison adjustment. Each of about an eighth of the roughly 65 patients had a largest CD8+ clone that made up more than 20% of CD8+ cells. Researchers did not know the antigen targets of the expanded CD8+ clones.

TCRdb keeps only in-frame clones here, not all; method: immunoSEQ multiplex PCR. This table has 15,000 or so clones, around nine tenths appearing once. This sequence joins TRBV6-1 and TRBJ1-1; perhaps TRBD1 as D (5 bases). Specimen: CD4+ T cells sorted from blood. This TCR derives from a man aged 70-80 years with rheumatoid arthritis. The CDR3 region has the DNA TGTGCCAGCAGCTGGGGGGGTTACACTGAAGCTTTCTTT. This translates into CASSWGGYTEAFF.